These 2 T cell receptor beta chains were sequenced from one sample in a study of T cells after yellow fever vaccination. TCRdb ran MiXCR on the 5' RACE reads and lists one entry per CDR3 protein. In the table there are some 120,000 distinct CDR3 sequences, around 8.6% of which are singletons. The source was CD8+ T cells sorted from PBMCs, collected 45 days after the yellow fever booster vaccination. These receptors originate from a young man who received the YFV17D yellow fever vaccine.

This chain connects TRBV6-5 to TRBJ1-6; D might be TRBD1 (5 bases). Germline values: CDR1 MNHEY, CDR2 SVGAGI. This CDR3 region has 16 residues. Trimming removed 4 bases from V and 3 bases from J, with 13 bases in between. Written as DNA, the CDR3 is TGTGCCAGCAGTTCCGGGGGTAGGGGCTATAATTCACCCCTCCACTTT. As protein: CASSSGGRGYNSPLHF.

The chain recombines TRBV27 with TRBJ2-1; the D is unclear. V lost 8 bases and J 2 bases, leaving 13 bases between the germline ends. CDR3 size: 14 residues. The V gene's germline CDR1 is MNHEY and CDR2 SMNVEV (reference sequence). This CDR3 is CASRSGPPYNEQFF. CDR3 DNA: TGTGCCAGCCGAAGTGGACCCCCCTACAATGAGCAGTTCTTC.